The 2 T cell receptor beta chains presented below share a single source sample, sequenced in a study of Ad26.COV2.S vaccination and SARS-CoV-2 variants. TCRdb's copy holds only in-frame clones and misses some; the assay was immunoSEQ multiplex PCR. The table shows fewer than 500,000 clones, with nearly 90% occurring only once. The treatment is: roughly 20 received Ad26.COV2.S at low or high dose, single or two shots; 5 received placebo; per-sample allocation not given. All samples were drawn on day 63, counting from the first vaccine or placebo injection. The sample consisted of peripheral blood, taken in a trial of Ad26.COV2.S vaccine versus placebo. The receptors derive from a person between 18 and 65 years old who received the Ad26.COV2.S COVID-19 vaccine or a placebo.

The J gene is TRBJ2-7, the V gene TRBV7-9; unclear D gene. Trimming pared 3 bases from V and 7 bases from J, leaving 10 bases between. CDR1 is SEHNR, CDR2 FQNEAQ, per germline (reference sequence). The CDR3 is 12 residues long. As DNA, the CDR3 is TGTGCCAGCAGCTTTTTCAGCTGGGAGCAGTACGTC. Its translation: CASSFFSWEQYV.

J is TRBJ2-1 and V is TRBV18; the match to TRBD1 covers 7 bases. The J segment lost 0 bases and the V segment lost 1 base, leaving 9 bases of the junction unmatched. Germline V CDR1 and CDR2: KGHSH, LQKENI. The CDR3 consists of 18 residues. For the CDR3, the DNA is TGTGCCAGCTCACCACGGACCAGGGGGATGAGCTCCTACAATGAGCAGTTCTTC. Protein: CASSPRTRGMSSYNEQFF. The entire variable domain, with the rest obtained from reference TRBV18 and TRBJ2-1, is as follows: NAGVMQNPRHLVRRRGQEARLRCSPMKGHSHVYWYRQLPEEGLKFMVYLQKENIIDESGMPKERFSAEFPKEGPSILRIQQVVRGDSAAYFCASSPRTRGMSSYNEQFFGPGTRLTVL.